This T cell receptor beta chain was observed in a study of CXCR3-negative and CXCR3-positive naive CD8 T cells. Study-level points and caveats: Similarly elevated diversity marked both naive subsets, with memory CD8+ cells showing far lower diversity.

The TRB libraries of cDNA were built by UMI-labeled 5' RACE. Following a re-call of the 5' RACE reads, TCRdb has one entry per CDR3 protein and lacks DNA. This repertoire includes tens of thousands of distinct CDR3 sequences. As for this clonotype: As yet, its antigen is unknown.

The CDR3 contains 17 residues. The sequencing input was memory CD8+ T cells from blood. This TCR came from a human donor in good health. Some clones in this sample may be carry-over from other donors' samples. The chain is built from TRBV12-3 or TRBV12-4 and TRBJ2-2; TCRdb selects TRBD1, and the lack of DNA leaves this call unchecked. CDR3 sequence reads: CASRTYPQRGNTGELFF.